Listed here are 2 T cell receptor beta chains from one sample, sequenced in a study of CD8 T cells in ankylosing spondylitis. TCRdb reprocessed the 5' RACE reads with MiXCR, giving one entry per CDR3 protein. The sample has under 170,000 distinct CDR3 sequences; approximately 44% are singletons. Sequencing was carried out using synovial fluid, either unsorted or a sorted T cell fraction (not recorded which). The receptors here all came from a male donor with ankylosing spondylitis.

This clonotype was seen more than once but under ten times. V and J are TRBV4-1 and TRBJ2-7; D gene ambiguous. Germline V gives CDR1 MGHRA, CDR2 YSYEKL. V gave up 0 bases and J gave up 6 bases, with 18 bases separating them. The CDR3 is made up of 16 amino acids. The CDR3 region is CASSQDPLLVGIEQYF. Written as DNA, the CDR3 is TGCGCCAGCAGCCAAGATCCCCTCTTGGTAGGGATCGAGCAGTACTTC.

This clonotype has a handful of counts. The rearrangement uses TRBV28 and TRBJ2-1; TRBD1 agrees at 10 bases. The CDR3 is made up of 16 amino acids. Unmatched junction bases numbered 8, after V lost 4 bases and J lost 5 bases. CDR1 and CDR2 from the germline V gene are MDHEN and SYDVKM. The CDR3, as DNA: TGTGCCAGCAGTTCCGCCTGGGACAGGGGCCACAATGAGCAGTTCTTC. Protein sequence: CASSSAWDRGHNEQFF.